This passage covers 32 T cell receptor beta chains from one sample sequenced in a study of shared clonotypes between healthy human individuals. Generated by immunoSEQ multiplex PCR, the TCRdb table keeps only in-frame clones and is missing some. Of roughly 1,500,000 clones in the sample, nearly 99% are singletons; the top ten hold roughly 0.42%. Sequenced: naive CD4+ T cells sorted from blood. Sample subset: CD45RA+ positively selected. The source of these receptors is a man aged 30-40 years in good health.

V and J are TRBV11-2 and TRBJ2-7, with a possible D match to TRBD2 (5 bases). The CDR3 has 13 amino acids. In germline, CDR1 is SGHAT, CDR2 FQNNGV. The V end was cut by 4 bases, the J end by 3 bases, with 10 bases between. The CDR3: CASSWRPGYEQYF. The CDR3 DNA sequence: TGTGCCAGCAGCTGGAGGCCAGGCTACGAGCAGTACTTC.

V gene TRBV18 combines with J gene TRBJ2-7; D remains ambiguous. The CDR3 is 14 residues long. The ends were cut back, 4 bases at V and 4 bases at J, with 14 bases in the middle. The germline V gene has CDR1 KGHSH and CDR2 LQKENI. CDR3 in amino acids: CASSQSGPPYEQYF. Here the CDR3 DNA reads TGTGCCAGCTCACAGTCTGGCCCCCCTTACGAGCAGTACTTC.

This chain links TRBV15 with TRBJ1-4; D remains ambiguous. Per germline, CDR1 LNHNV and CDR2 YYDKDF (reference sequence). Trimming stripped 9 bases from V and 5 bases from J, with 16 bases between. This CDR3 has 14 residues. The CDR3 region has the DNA TGTGCCACGGCCCGACCGCAACCAAATGAAAAACTGTTTTTT. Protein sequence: CATARPQPNEKLFF.

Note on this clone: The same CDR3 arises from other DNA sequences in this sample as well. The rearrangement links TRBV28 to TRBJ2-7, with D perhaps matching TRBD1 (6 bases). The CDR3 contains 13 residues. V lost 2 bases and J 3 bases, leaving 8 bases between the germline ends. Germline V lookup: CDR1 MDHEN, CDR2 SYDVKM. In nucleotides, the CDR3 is TGTGCCAGCAGTTTAGCAGGGGTCTACGAGCAGTACTTC. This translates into CASSLAGVYEQYF.

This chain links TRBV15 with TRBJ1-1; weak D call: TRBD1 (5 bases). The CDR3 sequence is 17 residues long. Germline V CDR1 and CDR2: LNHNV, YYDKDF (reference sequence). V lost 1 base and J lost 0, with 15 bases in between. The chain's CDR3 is CATSRGRGGGMNTEAFF. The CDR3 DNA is TGTGCCACCAGCAGAGGTAGGGGAGGAGGAATGAACACTGAAGCTTTCTTT. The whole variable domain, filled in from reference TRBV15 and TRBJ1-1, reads DAMVIQNPRYQVTQFGKPVTLSCSQTLNHNVMYWYQQKSSQAPKLLFHYYDKDFNNEADTPDNFQSRRPNTSFCFLDIRSPGLGDTAMYLCATSRGRGGGMNTEAFFGQGTRLTVV.

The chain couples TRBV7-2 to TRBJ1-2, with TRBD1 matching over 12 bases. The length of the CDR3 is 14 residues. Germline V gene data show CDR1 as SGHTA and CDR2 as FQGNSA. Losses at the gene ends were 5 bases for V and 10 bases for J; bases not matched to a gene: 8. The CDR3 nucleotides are TGTGCCAGCAGCCCACCCGGGACAGGGGGCGACTACACCTTC. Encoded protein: CASSPPGTGGDYTF.

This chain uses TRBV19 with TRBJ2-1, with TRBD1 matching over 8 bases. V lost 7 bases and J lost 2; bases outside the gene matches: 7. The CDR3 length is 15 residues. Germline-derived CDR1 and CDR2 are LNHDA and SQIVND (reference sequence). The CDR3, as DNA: TGTGCCAGTACCCAGGACAGGGTCACCTACAATGAGCAGTTCTTC. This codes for CASTQDRVTYNEQFF.

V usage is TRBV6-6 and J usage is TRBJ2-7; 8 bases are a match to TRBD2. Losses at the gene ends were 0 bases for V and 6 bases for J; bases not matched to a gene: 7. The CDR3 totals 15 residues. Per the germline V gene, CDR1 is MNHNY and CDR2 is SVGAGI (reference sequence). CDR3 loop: CASSYSSGGRGEQYF. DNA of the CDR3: TGTGCCAGCAGTTACTCGTCGGGAGGGAGGGGCGAGCAGTACTTC.

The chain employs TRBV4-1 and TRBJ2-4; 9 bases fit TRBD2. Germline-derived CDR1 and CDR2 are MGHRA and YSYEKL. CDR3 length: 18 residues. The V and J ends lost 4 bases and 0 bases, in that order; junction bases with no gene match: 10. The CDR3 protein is CASSPGLAFGIAKNIQYF. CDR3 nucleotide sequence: TGCGCCAGCAGCCCCGGACTAGCGTTCGGGATAGCCAAAAACATTCAGTACTTC.

The CDR3 loop is CASSYRGSTVNEQFF. In DNA form, the CDR3 reads TGTGCCAGCAGTTACCGCGGGAGTACCGTGAATGAGCAGTTCTTC. The V and J genes are TRBV6-6 and TRBJ2-1; 7 nucleotides line up with TRBD2. Germline V gene data show CDR1 as MNHNY and CDR2 as SVGAGI (reference sequence). V lost 2 bases and J lost 7; bases outside the gene matches: 8. The CDR3 totals 15 residues.

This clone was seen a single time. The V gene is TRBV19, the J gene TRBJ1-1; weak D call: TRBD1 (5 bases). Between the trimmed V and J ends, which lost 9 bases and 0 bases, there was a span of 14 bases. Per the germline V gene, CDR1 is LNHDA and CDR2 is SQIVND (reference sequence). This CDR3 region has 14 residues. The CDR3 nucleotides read TGTGCCAGCGGGGGATTTCTCATGAACACTGAAGCTTTCTTT. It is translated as CASGGFLMNTEAFF.

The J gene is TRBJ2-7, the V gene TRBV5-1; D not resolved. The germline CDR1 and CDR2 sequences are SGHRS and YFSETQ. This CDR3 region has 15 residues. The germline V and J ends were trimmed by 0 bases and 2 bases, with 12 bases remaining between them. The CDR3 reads CASSLETGTTYEQYF. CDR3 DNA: TGCGCCAGCAGCTTGGAGACGGGTACGACCTACGAGCAGTACTTC.

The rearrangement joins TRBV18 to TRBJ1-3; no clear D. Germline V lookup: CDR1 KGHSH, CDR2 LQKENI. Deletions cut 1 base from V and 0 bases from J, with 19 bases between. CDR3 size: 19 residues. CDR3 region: CASSPRTSVPVSSGNTIYF. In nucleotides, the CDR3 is TGTGCCAGCTCACCACGAACCAGCGTCCCCGTGAGCTCTGGAAACACCATATATTTT.

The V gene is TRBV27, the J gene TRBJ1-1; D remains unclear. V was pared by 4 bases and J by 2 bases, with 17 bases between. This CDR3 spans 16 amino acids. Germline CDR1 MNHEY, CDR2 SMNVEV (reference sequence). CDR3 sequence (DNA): TGTGCCAGCAGTTCTTCAGGCCTCCCGGCCAACACTGAAGCTTTCTTT. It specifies CASSSSGLPANTEAFF.

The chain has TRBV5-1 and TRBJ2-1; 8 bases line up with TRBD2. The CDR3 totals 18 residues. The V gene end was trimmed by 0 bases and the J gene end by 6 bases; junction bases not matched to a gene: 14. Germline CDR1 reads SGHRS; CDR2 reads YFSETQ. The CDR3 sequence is CASSLGTSLPILGNEQFF. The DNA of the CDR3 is TGCGCCAGCAGCTTGGGGACTAGCCTACCCATATTGGGCAATGAGCAGTTCTTC.

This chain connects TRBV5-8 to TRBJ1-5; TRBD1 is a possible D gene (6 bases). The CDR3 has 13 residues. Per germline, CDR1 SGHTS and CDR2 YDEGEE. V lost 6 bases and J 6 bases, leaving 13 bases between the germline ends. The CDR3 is CASNRENLQPQHF. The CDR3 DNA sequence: TGTGCCAGCAACAGGGAGAATCTTCAGCCCCAGCATTTT.

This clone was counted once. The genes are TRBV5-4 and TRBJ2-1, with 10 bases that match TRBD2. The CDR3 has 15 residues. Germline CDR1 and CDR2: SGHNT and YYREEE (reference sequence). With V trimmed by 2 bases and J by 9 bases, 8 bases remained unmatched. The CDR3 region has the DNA TGTGCCAGCAGCTTCTCTAGCGGGGGACGTTTTGAGCAGTTCTTC. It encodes CASSFSSGGRFEQFF.

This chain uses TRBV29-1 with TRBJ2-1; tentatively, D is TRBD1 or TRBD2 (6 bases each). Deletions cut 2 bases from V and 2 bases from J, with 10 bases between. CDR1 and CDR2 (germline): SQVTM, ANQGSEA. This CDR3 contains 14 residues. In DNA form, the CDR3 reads TGCAGCGTTGAACCGCGGGACACCTACAATGAGCAGTTCTTC. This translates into CSVEPRDTYNEQFF.

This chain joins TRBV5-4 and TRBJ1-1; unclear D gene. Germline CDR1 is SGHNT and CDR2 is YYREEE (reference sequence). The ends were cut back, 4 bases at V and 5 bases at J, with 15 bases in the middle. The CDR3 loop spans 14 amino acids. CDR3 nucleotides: TGTGCCAGCAGCCTCGAACGATTCTCTACTGAAGCTTTCTTT. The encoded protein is CASSLERFSTEAFF.

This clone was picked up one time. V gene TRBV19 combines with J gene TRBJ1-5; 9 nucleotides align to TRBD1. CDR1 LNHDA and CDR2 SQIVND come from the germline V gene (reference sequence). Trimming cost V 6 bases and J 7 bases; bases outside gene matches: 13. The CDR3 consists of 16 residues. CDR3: CASSYRTRTGAQPQHF. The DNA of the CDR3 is TGTGCCAGTAGCTACCGAACGAGGACAGGGGCCCAGCCCCAGCATTTT.

DNA for the CDR3: TGTGCCAGCAGCTTTCGGACAGGGAGCGAGCAGTACTTC. Its translation is CASSFRTGSEQYF. The genes are TRBV7-6 and TRBJ2-7; TRBD1 matches at 8 bases. V was clipped by 3 bases and J by 6 bases; unmatched bases: 4. The V gene's germline CDR1 is SGHVS and CDR2 FNYEAQ. CDR3 length equals 13 residues.

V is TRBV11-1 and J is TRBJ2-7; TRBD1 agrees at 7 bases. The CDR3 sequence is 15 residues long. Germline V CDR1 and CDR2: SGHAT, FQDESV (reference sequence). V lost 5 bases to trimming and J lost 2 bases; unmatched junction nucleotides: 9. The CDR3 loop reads CASSRTGGAPYEQYF. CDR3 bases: TGTGCCAGCAGCCGGACAGGTGGGGCCCCCTACGAGCAGTACTTC.

Here the CDR3 reads CASSSLPPWTSGSSDTQYF. In nucleotides, the CDR3 is TGTGCCAGCTCATCCTTGCCTCCCTGGACTAGCGGGAGTTCAGATACGCAGTATTTT. This chain joins TRBV18 and TRBJ2-3; 13 bases match TRBD2. The CDR3 is 19 residues long. Germline CDR1 is KGHSH and CDR2 is LQKENI. With 5 bases clipped from V and 4 bases from J, the junction kept 15 bases outside the gene matches. Using reference TRBV18 and TRBJ2-3 for the parts outside the CDR3, the full variable domain is NAGVMQNPRHLVRRRGQEARLRCSPMKGHSHVYWYRQLPEEGLKFMVYLQKENIIDESGMPKERFSAEFPKEGPSILRIQQVVRGDSAAYFCASSSLPPWTSGSSDTQYFGPGTRLTVL.

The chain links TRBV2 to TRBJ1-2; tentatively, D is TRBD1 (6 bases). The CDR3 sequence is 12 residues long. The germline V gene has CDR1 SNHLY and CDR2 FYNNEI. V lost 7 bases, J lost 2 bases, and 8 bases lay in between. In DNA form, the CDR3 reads TGTGCCAGCATAGGACAGAACTATGGCTACACCTTC. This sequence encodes CASIGQNYGYTF.

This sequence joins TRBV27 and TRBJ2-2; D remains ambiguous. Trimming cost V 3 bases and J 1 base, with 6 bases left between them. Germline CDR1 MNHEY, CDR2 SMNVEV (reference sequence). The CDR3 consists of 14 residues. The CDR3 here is CASSFYLNTGELFF. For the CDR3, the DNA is TGTGCCAGCAGTTTTTATCTGAACACCGGGGAGCTGTTTTTT.

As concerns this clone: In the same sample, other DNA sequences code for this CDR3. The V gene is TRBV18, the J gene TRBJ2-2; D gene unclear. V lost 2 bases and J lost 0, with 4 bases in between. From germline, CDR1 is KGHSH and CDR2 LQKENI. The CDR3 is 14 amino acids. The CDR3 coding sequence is TGTGCCAGCTCACCAACCACGAACACCGGGGAGCTGTTTTTT. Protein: CASSPTTNTGELFF.

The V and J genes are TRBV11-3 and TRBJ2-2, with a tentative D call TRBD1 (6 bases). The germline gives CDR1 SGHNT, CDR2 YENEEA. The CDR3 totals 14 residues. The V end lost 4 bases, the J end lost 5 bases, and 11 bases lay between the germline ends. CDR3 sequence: CASSSLGGTGELFF. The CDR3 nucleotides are TGTGCCAGCAGCTCCTTAGGGGGAACCGGGGAGCTGTTTTTT.

For the CDR3, the DNA is TGTGCCATCAGCCACGGGACTAGCGGTAGTCCCTACGAGCAGTACTTC. Encoded protein: CAISHGTSGSPYEQYF. V usage is TRBV10-3 and J usage is TRBJ2-7; 11 nucleotides match TRBD2. V shed 6 bases and J 2 bases; nucleotides not matched to a gene: 9. The CDR3 covers 16 residues. Germline V gene lookup returns CDR1 ENHRY and CDR2 SYGVKD.

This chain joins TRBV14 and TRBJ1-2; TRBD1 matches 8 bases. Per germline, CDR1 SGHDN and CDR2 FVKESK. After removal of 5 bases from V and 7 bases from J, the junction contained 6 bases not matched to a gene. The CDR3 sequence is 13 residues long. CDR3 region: CASSSTGVRGYTF. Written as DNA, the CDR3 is TGTGCCAGCAGCTCGACAGGGGTTCGTGGCTACACCTTC.

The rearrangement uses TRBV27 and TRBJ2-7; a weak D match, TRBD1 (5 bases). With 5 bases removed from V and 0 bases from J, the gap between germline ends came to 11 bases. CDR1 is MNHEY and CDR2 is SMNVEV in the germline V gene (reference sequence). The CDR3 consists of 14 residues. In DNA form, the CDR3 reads TGTGCCAGCAGTATCAGGGAACGCTCCTACGAGCAGTACTTC. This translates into CASSIRERSYEQYF.

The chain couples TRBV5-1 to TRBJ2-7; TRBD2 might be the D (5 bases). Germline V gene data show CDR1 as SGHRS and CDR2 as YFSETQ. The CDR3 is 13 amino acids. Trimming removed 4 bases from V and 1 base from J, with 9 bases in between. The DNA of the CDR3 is TGCGCCAGCAGCCAACTAGGGTCCTACGAGCAGTACTTC. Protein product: CASSQLGSYEQYF.

CDR3 region: CASSSSDGGPLNTEAFF. In nucleotides, the CDR3 is TGTGCCAGCAGCTCATCGGACGGGGGGCCCTTAAACACTGAAGCTTTCTTT. V and J are TRBV5-8 and TRBJ1-1; maybe TRBD1 (6 bases). The germline V gene encodes CDR1 SGHTS and CDR2 YDEGEE. V was trimmed by 3 bases and J by 2 bases, leaving 20 bases between them. The CDR3 runs 17 residues.